These 22 T cell receptor beta chains were all obtained from the same sample, sequenced in a study of T cell responses to AZD1222 COVID-19 vaccine. Some clones are missing from TCRdb's copy, which holds only in-frame ones; the method was immunoSEQ multiplex PCR. Of some 150,000 clones listed, 70% to 90% are singletons. The input for sequencing was peripheral blood, taken on day 0 of AZD1222 vaccination. The receptors shown here come from an adult in good health.

This clone was observed a handful of times. This chain joins TRBV10-2 and TRBJ1-1, with 7 bases identical to TRBD1. The V gene's germline CDR1 is WSHSY and CDR2 SAAADI. V lost 2 bases to trimming and J lost 4 bases; unmatched junction nucleotides: 7. The CDR3 loop spans 15 amino acids. CDR3 amino acids: CASSERTGRGTEAFF. CDR3 in DNA: TGCGCCAGCAGTGAGCGGACAGGCCGGGGCACTGAAGCTTTCTTT.

V and J are TRBV7-2 and TRBJ2-1; D might be TRBD1 or TRBD2, each matching 5 bases. Germline loops: CDR1 SGHTA, CDR2 FQGNSA. The CDR3 consists of 14 residues. V gave up 0 bases and J gave up 7 bases, with 10 bases separating them. The CDR3 sequence: CASSLARWGNEQFF. CDR3 DNA sequence: TGTGCCAGCAGCTTAGCGCGGTGGGGGAATGAGCAGTTCTTC.

The J gene is TRBJ1-6, the V gene TRBV5-1; D remains unclear. CDR1 and CDR2 (germline): SGHRS, YFSETQ. There are 16 residues in the CDR3. V was clipped by 1 base and J by 10 bases, with 18 bases between them. The CDR3: CASSLRLAVSRSPLHF. The CDR3 DNA is TGCGCCAGCAGCTTGAGATTGGCAGTTTCACGCTCACCCCTCCACTTT. Variable domain in full (rest from reference TRBV5-1 and TRBJ1-6): KAGVTQTPRYLIKTRGQQVTLSCSPISGHRSVSWYQQTPGQGLQFLFEYFSETQRNKGNFPGRFSGRQFSNSRSEMNVSTLELGDSALYLCASSLRLAVSRSPLHFGNGTRLTVT.

The J gene is TRBJ1-2, the V gene TRBV15; D remains ambiguous. CDR1 LNHNV and CDR2 YYDKDF come from the germline V gene (reference sequence). The CDR3 length is 12 residues. Trimming removed 0 bases at V and 6 bases at J, with 5 bases between. CDR3 sequence reads: CATSRDRNGYTF. CDR3 DNA: TGTGCCACCAGCAGAGACAGGAATGGCTACACCTTC. Filled out from reference TRBV15 and TRBJ1-2, the complete variable domain reads DAMVIQNPRYQVTQFGKPVTLSCSQTLNHNVMYWYQQKSSQAPKLLFHYYDKDFNNEADTPDNFQSRRPNTSFCFLDIRSPGLGDTAMYLCATSRDRNGYTFGSGTRLTVV.

As to this clone: An end of the junction does not agree with germline; a read error may underlie this. V and J are TRBV11-2 and TRBJ2-3; D tentatively fits TRBD1 or TRBD2 (6 bases each). Germline V gene data show CDR1 as SGHAT and CDR2 as FQNNGV. The CDR3 spans 11 residues. CDR3 nucleotide sequence: TGTGCCACGTCGTCGGGGGCAAATTCGGATTTT. Translated, it gives CATSSGANSDF.

The CDR3 bases are TGTGCCACAAGTATACAAGCCGTAGGAAAACTGTTTTTT. Its translation: CATSIQAVGKLFF. The rearrangement joins TRBV5-6 to TRBJ1-4; D uncertain. Trimming stripped 9 bases from V and 10 bases from J, with 19 bases between. CDR3 length equals 13 residues. Germline V CDR1 and CDR2: SGHDT, YYEEEE.

V usage is TRBV7-6 and J usage is TRBJ1-5; D possibly corresponds to TRBD1 (5 bases). CDR3 length equals 16 residues. Germline V gene lookup returns CDR1 SGHVS and CDR2 FNYEAQ. Trimming took 5 bases from V and 0 from J, leaving 14 bases between them. The CDR3 DNA reads TGTGCCAGCAGCCCGTTTAGAGGGGCTAGCAATCAGCCCCAGCATTTT. Its translation: CASSPFRGASNQPQHF.

This chain links TRBV30 with TRBJ1-5, with 7 bases fitting TRBD1. J was trimmed by 5 bases and V by 2 bases; bases with no gene match: 9. Germline V lookup: CDR1 GTSNPN, CDR2 SVGIG (reference sequence). The CDR3 length is 15 residues. The CDR3 DNA follows: TGTGCCTGGAGTCCCCCAGGAGGGGGCTATCAGCCCCAGCATTTT. It codes for CAWSPPGGGYQPQHF.

In its sample, this clone was seen a few times. The junction does not match germline at one end; this may be a read error. V gene TRBV5-1 combines with J gene TRBJ1-6; D ambiguous. This CDR3 region has 12 residues. Germline CDR1 is SGHRS and CDR2 is YFSETQ. CDR3 amino acids: CASSPRNGPVIF. CDR3 coding DNA: TGCGCCAGCAGCCCCCGAAACGGACCAGTTATATTT. The whole variable domain, remainder taken from reference TRBV5-1 and TRBJ1-6, is KAGVTQTPRYLIKTRGQQVTLSCSPISGHRSVSWYQQTPGQGLQFLFEYFSETQRNKGNFPGRFSGRQFSNSRSEMNVSTLELGDSALYLCASSPRNGPVIFGNGTRLTVT.

The genes are TRBV28 and TRBJ1-2; weak D call: TRBD1 (6 bases). This CDR3 contains 16 residues. The V and J ends lost 2 bases and 5 bases respectively, with 18 bases between them. CDR1 MDHEN and CDR2 SYDVKM come from the germline V gene. In DNA, the CDR3 is TGTGCCAGCAGTTTAGGTACTTTGGGGGGCCAATATGGCTACACCTTC. Translation gives CASSLGTLGGQYGYTF.

The V call is TRBV5-1, the J call TRBJ2-2, with 11 bases lining up with TRBD2. The V and J ends lost 2 bases and 8 bases, in that order; junction bases with no gene match: 5. The CDR3 consists of 15 residues. Germline loops: CDR1 SGHRS, CDR2 YFSETQ. In DNA, the CDR3 is TGCGCCAGCAGCTTACTAGCGGGAGTGGCTGGGGAGCTGTTTTTT. Protein product: CASSLLAGVAGELFF. The full variable domain, rest sourced from reference TRBV5-1 and TRBJ2-2, is KAGVTQTPRYLIKTRGQQVTLSCSPISGHRSVSWYQQTPGQGLQFLFEYFSETQRNKGNFPGRFSGRQFSNSRSEMNVSTLELGDSALYLCASSLLAGVAGELFFGEGSRLTVL.

The gene calls are TRBV5-1 and TRBJ2-2; 12 bases line up with TRBD2. Per the germline V gene, CDR1 is SGHRS and CDR2 is YFSETQ. Germline trimming cut 3 bases from V and 8 bases from J; bases unmatched to any gene: 11. The CDR3 is made up of 17 amino acids. This CDR3 reads CASSSPMTSGGAGELFF. The CDR3 region has the DNA TGCGCCAGCAGCTCCCCTATGACTAGCGGGGGAGCTGGGGAGCTGTTTTTT.

The chain employs TRBV6-5 and TRBJ2-1; D perhaps matches TRBD1 (5 bases). The V gene lost 4 bases and the J gene lost 9 bases, with 10 bases spanning the gap. Germline V lookup: CDR1 MNHEY, CDR2 SVGAGI. The CDR3 covers 12 residues. The CDR3 coding sequence is TGTGCCAGCAGTTTCCAGGGAACTGAGCAGTTCTTC. Translated: CASSFQGTEQFF.

The chain couples TRBV5-5 to TRBJ1-6, with TRBD1 as a possible D gene (6 bases). This CDR3 comprises 16 residues. V shed 8 bases and J shed 9 bases, with 24 bases lying between them. The germline CDR1 and CDR2 sequences are SGHKS and YYEKEE (reference sequence). The CDR3 DNA sequence: TGTGCCAGTTGTGAGGGGGGACCACAAGGACTTTCACCCCTCCACTTT. Translated, it gives CASCEGGPQGLSPLHF.

Within the sample, this clone is medium-sized (0.01 to 0.1%). The chain recombines TRBV29-1 with TRBJ1-1, with D tentatively TRBD1 (5 bases). V lost 4 bases and J 5 bases, leaving 8 bases between the germline ends. The CDR3 is 11 residues long. Germline V gives CDR1 SQVTM, CDR2 ANQGSEA. CDR3 residues: CSVGGGTEAFF. CDR3 coding DNA: TGCAGCGTTGGTGGGGGGACTGAAGCTTTCTTT.

V gene TRBV27 combines with J gene TRBJ2-3; 8 bases are shared with TRBD1. From germline, CDR1 is MNHEY and CDR2 SMNVEV (reference sequence). The CDR3 totals 15 residues. Trimming removed 4 bases from V and 2 bases from J; junction bases left unmatched: 5. The CDR3 DNA reads as TGTGCCAGCAGTTCCCGGACAGGGTCCACAGATACGCAGTATTTT. This codes for CASSSRTGSTDTQYF.

This chain joins TRBV7-9 and TRBJ1-1, with D possibly matching TRBD1 (5 bases). The germline gives CDR1 SEHNR, CDR2 FQNEAQ (reference sequence). V was clipped by 2 bases and J by 6 bases, with 13 bases between them. The CDR3 contains 14 residues. This CDR3 reads CASSLRQINAEAFF. Here the CDR3 DNA reads TGTGCCAGCAGCTTACGACAGATTAATGCTGAAGCTTTCTTT.

The V gene is TRBV7-2, the J gene TRBJ2-3, with D unresolved. There are 12 residues in the CDR3. Trimming shortened V by 5 bases and J by 0 bases, and 3 bases separated the two germline ends. CDR1 and CDR2 (germline): SGHTA, FQGNSA. CDR3 bases: TGTGCCAGCAGCACTAGCACAGATACGCAGTATTTT. Translating gives CASSTSTDTQYF.

The rearrangement joins TRBV5-4 to TRBJ1-6, with 7 positions matching TRBD1. This CDR3 comprises 15 residues. Germline trimming cut 4 bases from V and 7 bases from J; bases unmatched to any gene: 8. Germline V CDR1 and CDR2: SGHNT, YYREEE (reference sequence). CDR3 region: CASSPSGRGNSPLHF. The DNA of the CDR3 is TGTGCCAGCAGCCCCAGTGGCAGGGGGAATTCACCCCTCCACTTT. The variable domain in full, with the rest retrieved from reference TRBV5-4 and TRBJ1-6, is ETGVTQSPTHLIKTRGQQVTLRCSSQSGHNTVSWYQQALGQGPQFIFQYYREEENGRGNFPPRFSGLQFPNYSSELNVNALELDDSALYLCASSPSGRGNSPLHFGNGTRLTVT.

The chain couples TRBV5-4 to TRBJ1-2; D is ambiguous. The germline V and J ends were trimmed by 0 bases and 2 bases, with 14 bases remaining between them. This CDR3 has 16 amino acids. Germline loops: CDR1 SGHNT, CDR2 YYREEE (reference sequence). CDR3 loop: CASSLDSLVPNYGYTF. DNA of the CDR3: TGTGCCAGCAGCTTGGACAGCCTCGTACCGAACTATGGCTACACCTTC.

This sequence joins TRBV11-2 and TRBJ2-7; 10 bases fit TRBD1. This CDR3 comprises 15 residues. The J segment lost 6 bases and the V segment lost 3 bases, leaving 8 bases of the junction unmatched. Germline-derived CDR1 and CDR2 are SGHAT and FQNNGV. CDR3 sequence: CASSFRQGAPGEQYF. CDR3 DNA sequence: TGTGCCAGCAGCTTTAGACAGGGGGCGCCCGGCGAGCAGTACTTC.

This chain links TRBV19 with TRBJ2-2, with D possibly called TRBD1 or TRBD2 (5 bases each). Germline V CDR1 and CDR2: LNHDA, SQIVND (reference sequence). V lost 3 bases and J 6 bases, leaving 11 bases between the germline ends. The CDR3 runs 14 residues. The CDR3 DNA follows: TGTGCCAGTAGTATGGGCAGGGAGCCCGGGGAGCTGTTTTTT. This sequence encodes CASSMGREPGELFF.